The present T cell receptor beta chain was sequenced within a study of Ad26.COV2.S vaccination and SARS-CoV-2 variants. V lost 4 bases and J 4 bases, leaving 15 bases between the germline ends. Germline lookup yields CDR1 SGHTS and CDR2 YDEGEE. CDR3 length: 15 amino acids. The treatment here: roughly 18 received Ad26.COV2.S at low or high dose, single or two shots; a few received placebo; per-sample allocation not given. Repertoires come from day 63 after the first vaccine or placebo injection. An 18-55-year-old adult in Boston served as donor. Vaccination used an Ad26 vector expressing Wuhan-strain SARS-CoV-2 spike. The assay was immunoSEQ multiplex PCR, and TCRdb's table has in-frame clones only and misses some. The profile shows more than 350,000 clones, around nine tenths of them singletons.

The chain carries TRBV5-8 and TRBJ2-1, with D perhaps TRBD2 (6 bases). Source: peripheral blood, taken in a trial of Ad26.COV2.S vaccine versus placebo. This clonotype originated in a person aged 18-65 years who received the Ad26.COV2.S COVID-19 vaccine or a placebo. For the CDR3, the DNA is TGTGCCAGCAGCGAGGACTACCCCCCTTACAATGAGCAGTTCTTC. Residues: CASSEDYPPYNEQFF.